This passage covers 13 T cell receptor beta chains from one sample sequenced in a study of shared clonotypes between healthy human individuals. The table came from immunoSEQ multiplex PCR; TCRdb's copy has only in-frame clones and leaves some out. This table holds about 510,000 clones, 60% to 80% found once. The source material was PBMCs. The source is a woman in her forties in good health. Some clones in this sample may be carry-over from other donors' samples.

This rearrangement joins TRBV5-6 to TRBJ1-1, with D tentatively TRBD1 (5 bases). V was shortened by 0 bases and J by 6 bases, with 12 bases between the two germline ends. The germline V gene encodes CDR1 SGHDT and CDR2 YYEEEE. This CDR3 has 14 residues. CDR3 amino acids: CASSLVGRPSEAFF. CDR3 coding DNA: TGTGCCAGCAGCTTGGTGGGACGTCCCTCTGAAGCTTTCTTT.

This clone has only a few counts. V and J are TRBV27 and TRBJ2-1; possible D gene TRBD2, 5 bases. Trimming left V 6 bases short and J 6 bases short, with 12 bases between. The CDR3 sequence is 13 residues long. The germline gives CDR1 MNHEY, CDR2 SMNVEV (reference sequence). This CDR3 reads CASSRLDFNEQFF. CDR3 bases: TGTGCCAGCAGCCGCCTGGACTTCAATGAGCAGTTCTTC.

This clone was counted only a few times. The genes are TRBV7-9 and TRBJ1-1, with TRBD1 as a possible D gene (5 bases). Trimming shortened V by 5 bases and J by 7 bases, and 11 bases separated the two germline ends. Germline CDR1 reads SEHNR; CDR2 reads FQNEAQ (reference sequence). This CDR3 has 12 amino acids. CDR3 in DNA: TGTGCCAGCAGCATAAACAGGTGTGAAGCTTTCTTT. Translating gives CASSINRCEAFF.

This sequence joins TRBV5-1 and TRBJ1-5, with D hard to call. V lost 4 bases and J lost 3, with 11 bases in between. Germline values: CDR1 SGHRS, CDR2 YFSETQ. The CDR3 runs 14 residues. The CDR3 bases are TGCGCCAGCAGCCCCGGGCCGAACAATCAGCCCCAGCATTTT. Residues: CASSPGPNNQPQHF.

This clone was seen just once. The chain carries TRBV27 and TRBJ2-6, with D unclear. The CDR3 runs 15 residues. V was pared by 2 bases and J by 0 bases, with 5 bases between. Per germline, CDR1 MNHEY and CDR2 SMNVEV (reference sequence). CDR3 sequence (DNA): TGTGCCAGCAGTTTACTAAACTCTGGGGCCAACGTCCTGACTTTC. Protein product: CASSLLNSGANVLTF.

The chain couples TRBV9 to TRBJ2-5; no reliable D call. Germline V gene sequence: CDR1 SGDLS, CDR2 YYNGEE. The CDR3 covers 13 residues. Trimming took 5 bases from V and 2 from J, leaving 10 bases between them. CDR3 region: CASSLNGQETQYF. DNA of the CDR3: TGTGCCAGCAGTTTGAACGGACAAGAGACCCAGTACTTC.

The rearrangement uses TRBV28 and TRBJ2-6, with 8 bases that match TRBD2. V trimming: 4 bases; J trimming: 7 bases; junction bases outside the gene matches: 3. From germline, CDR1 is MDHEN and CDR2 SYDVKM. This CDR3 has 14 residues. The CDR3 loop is CASSSSGRANVLTF. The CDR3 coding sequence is TGTGCCAGCAGTTCGAGCGGGAGAGCCAACGTCCTGACTTTC.

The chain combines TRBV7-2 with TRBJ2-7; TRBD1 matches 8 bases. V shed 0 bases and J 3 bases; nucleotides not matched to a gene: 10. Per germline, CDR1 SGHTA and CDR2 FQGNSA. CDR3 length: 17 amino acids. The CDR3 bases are TGTGCCAGCAGCTTAGCGCGGGTCGGGACAGGCGACTACGAGCAGTACTTC. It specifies CASSLARVGTGDYEQYF.

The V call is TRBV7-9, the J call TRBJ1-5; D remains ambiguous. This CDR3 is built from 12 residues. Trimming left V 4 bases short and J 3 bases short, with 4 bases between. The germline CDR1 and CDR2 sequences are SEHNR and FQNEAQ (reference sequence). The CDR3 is CASSSDNQPQHF. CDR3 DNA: TGTGCCAGCAGCTCCGACAATCAGCCCCAGCATTTT.

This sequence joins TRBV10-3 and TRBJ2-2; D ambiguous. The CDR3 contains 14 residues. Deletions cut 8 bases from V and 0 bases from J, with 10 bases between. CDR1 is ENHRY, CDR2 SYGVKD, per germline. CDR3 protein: CAIGLSPNTGELFF. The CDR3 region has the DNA TGTGCCATCGGCCTCTCCCCGAACACCGGGGAGCTGTTTTTT.

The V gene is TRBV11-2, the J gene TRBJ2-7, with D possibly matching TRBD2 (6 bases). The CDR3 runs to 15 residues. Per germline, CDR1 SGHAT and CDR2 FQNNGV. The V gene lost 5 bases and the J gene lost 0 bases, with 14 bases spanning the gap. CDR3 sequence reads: CASSPGTGSSYEQYF. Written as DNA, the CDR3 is TGTGCCAGCAGCCCCGGGACTGGGAGCTCCTACGAGCAGTACTTC.

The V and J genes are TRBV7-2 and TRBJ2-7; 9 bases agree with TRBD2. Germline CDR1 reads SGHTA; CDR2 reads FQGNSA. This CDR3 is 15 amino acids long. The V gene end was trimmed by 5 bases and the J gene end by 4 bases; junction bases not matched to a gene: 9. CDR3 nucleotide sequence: TGTGCCAGCAGCGCAGGGACTAGCTCCCTTTACGAGCAGTACTTC. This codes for CASSAGTSSLYEQYF.

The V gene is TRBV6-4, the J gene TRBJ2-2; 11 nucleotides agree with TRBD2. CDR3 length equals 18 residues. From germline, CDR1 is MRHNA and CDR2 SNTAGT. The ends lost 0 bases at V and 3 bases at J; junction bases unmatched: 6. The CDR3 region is CASSDSGLAGGHTGELFF. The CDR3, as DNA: TGTGCCAGCAGTGACTCAGGGCTAGCGGGAGGTCACACCGGGGAGCTGTTTTTT.